The 29 T cell receptor beta chains below come from one sample, sequenced in a study of T cell responses to AZD1222 COVID-19 vaccine. Method: immunoSEQ multiplex PCR; TCRdb's copy keeps in-frame clones and lacks some. This table holds over 45,000 clones, around 90% found once. Sample: peripheral blood, taken 28 days after the second AZD1222 dose. Source of these receptors: an adult who received the AZD1222 COVID-19 vaccine.

The rearrangement links TRBV2 to TRBJ1-5, with 10 bases matching TRBD1. The CDR3 consists of 16 residues. Germline V gives CDR1 SNHLY, CDR2 FYNNEI. Trimming cost V 1 base and J 7 bases; bases outside gene matches: 7. The CDR3 DNA is TGTGCCAGCAGTGAAGTGACAGGGGGCAAGCGGCAGCCCCAGCATTTT. It is translated as CASSEVTGGKRQPQHF.

The CDR3 coding sequence is TGTGCCAGCAGCTCACAGGGAGGCTATGGCTACACCTTC. Amino acids: CASSSQGGYGYTF. The J gene is TRBJ1-2, the V gene TRBV5-6; tentative D call: TRBD1 (6 bases). Trimming left V 3 bases short and J 4 bases short, with 10 bases between. This CDR3 region has 13 residues. Germline CDR1 is SGHDT and CDR2 is YYEEEE. The full variable domain, rest sourced from reference TRBV5-6 and TRBJ1-2, is DAGVTQSPTHLIKTRGQQVTLRCSPKSGHDTVSWYQQALGQGPQFIFQYYEEEERQRGNFPDRFSGHQFPNYSSELNVNALLLGDSALYLCASSSQGGYGYTFGSGTRLTVV.

This clone was observed a single time. This chain's CDR3 is CASRQGQGRNGYTF. The CDR3 nucleotides are TGTGCCAGCAGGCAAGGACAGGGAAGGAATGGCTACACCTTC. V and J are TRBV6-5 and TRBJ1-2; 8 bases agree with TRBD1. The J segment lost 6 bases and the V segment lost 6 bases, leaving 9 bases of the junction unmatched. This CDR3 is built from 14 residues. The germline gives CDR1 MNHEY, CDR2 SVGAGI.

The rearrangement links TRBV6-5 to TRBJ2-1, with D unresolved. Germline V lookup: CDR1 MNHEY, CDR2 SVGAGI. The CDR3 extends over 15 amino acids. V lost 2 bases and J lost 6, with 14 bases in between. Here the CDR3 reads CASSYTSLRSNEQFF. CDR3 sequence (DNA): TGTGCCAGCAGTTACACCTCATTGAGGTCCAATGAGCAGTTCTTC.

Here the CDR3 reads CASSLTPSGSRAYEQYF. In nucleotides, the CDR3 is TGCGCCAGCAGCTTGACGCCTAGCGGGAGTAGGGCCTACGAGCAGTACTTC. The rearrangement joins TRBV5-1 to TRBJ2-7, with TRBD2 identical over 10 bases. The CDR3 runs 17 residues. Germline values: CDR1 SGHRS, CDR2 YFSETQ. The J segment lost 2 bases and the V segment lost 1 base, leaving 9 bases of the junction unmatched.

V and J are TRBV7-9 and TRBJ2-3; TRBD2 is a possible D gene (6 bases). Germline assignment: CDR1 SEHNR and CDR2 FQNEAQ (reference sequence). CDR3 length equals 16 residues. V was cut by 1 base and J by 2 bases, with 13 bases left in between. CDR3 residues: CASSLGDFPPTDTQYF. For the CDR3, the DNA is TGTGCCAGCAGCTTAGGGGACTTCCCTCCCACAGATACGCAGTATTTT.

J is TRBJ1-1 and V is TRBV5-1; TRBD1 agrees at 7 bases. J was trimmed by 7 bases and V by 1 base; bases with no gene match: 4. Per the germline V gene, CDR1 is SGHRS and CDR2 is YFSETQ. CDR3 length equals 13 residues. CDR3 in amino acids: CASSLTRGSEAFF. DNA for the CDR3: TGCGCCAGCAGCTTGACCAGGGGGAGTGAAGCTTTCTTT.

Here the CDR3 DNA reads TGCGCCAGCAGCCAAGATGACAGGGCGGGGGAGACCCAGTACTTC. It yields the protein CASSQDDRAGETQYF. J is TRBJ2-5 and V is TRBV4-1; weak D call: TRBD1 (7 bases). This CDR3 spans 15 amino acids. Per germline, CDR1 MGHRA and CDR2 YSYEKL. Trimming left V 0 bases short and J 5 bases short, with 13 bases between.

This clone was seen once. The chain uses TRBV19 and TRBJ2-7; 7 bases line up with TRBD2. The CDR3 is made up of 16 amino acids. J gave up 1 base and V 4 bases, and 10 bases lay outside the gene matches. Germline CDR1 is LNHDA and CDR2 is SQIVND (reference sequence). The CDR3 DNA reads TGTGCCAGTAGTACCCTTTGGGGGAGGGAGTCCTACGAGCAGTACTTC. Amino acids: CASSTLWGRESYEQYF.

The gene calls are TRBV15 and TRBJ2-7; D is perhaps TRBD1 or TRBD2 (7 bases each). The germline V gene encodes CDR1 LNHNV and CDR2 YYDKDF (reference sequence). Trimming took off 5 bases at V and 3 bases at J, with 17 bases between the two ends. This CDR3 region has 15 residues. The DNA for the CDR3 is TGTGCCACCAGCGAGGGAGCGGGACAGAACTACGAGCAGTACTTC. Amino acids: CATSEGAGQNYEQYF.

The V call is TRBV6-5, the J call TRBJ1-2; D not certain. The CDR3 length is 14 residues. The V gene's germline CDR1 is MNHEY and CDR2 SVGAGI. The germline V and J ends were trimmed by 6 bases and 4 bases, with 15 bases remaining between them. Here the CDR3 DNA reads TGTGCCAGCAGGCAAAGAGATACTATCTATGGCTACACCTTC. Its translation is CASRQRDTIYGYTF.

The sample holds a few counts of this clone. This chain uses TRBV5-1 with TRBJ1-1; TRBD1 is a possible D gene (6 bases). This CDR3 contains 16 residues. Germline CDR1 SGHRS, CDR2 YFSETQ. V lost 4 bases and J lost 3, with 19 bases in between. The CDR3 DNA reads as TGCGCCAGCAGCCCCGGGGACACGGTGGGGGACACTGAAGCTTTCTTT. It is translated as CASSPGDTVGDTEAFF.

This chain uses TRBV5-5 with TRBJ1-1, with D possibly matching TRBD1 (6 bases). The CDR3 length is 15 residues. V dropped 1 base and J dropped 0 bases, with 10 bases sitting between them. Looked up from germline, CDR1 is SGHKS and CDR2 is YYEKEE (reference sequence). The CDR3 nucleotides read TGTGCCAGCAGCTTGTTAGCAGGGGTGAACACTGAAGCTTTCTTT. This sequence encodes CASSLLAGVNTEAFF. The entire variable domain, with the rest obtained from reference TRBV5-5 and TRBJ1-1, is as follows: DAGVTQSPTHLIKTRGQQVTLRCSPISGHKSVSWYQQVLGQGPQFIFQYYEKEERGRGNFPDRFSARQFPNYSSELNVNALLLGDSALYLCASSLLAGVNTEAFFGQGTRLTVV.

This clone was counted a few times. The rearrangement links TRBV4-1 to TRBJ1-2, with 7 bases that match TRBD1. CDR3 length: 15 amino acids. Germline-derived CDR1 and CDR2 are MGHRA and YSYEKL. The ends lost 3 bases at V and 1 base at J; junction bases unmatched: 5. Here the CDR3 DNA reads TGCGCCAGCAGCCAGGTGACAGGGAATAACTATGGCTACACCTTC. Encoded protein: CASSQVTGNNYGYTF.

The chain employs TRBV24-1 and TRBJ2-1; D not certain. This CDR3 is built from 12 residues. CDR1 and CDR2 (germline): KGHDR, SFDVKD. V lost 10 bases, J lost 4 bases, and 10 bases lay in between. CDR3 in DNA: TGTGCCACTACGGACGTGTACAATGAGCAGTTCTTC. This translates into CATTDVYNEQFF.

Regarding this clone: The missing conserved phenylalanine or tryptophan at the end of this CDR3 makes a read error likely. The DNA is left out, because the CDR3 cannot be placed on it with certainty; the CDR3 is given as TCRdb lists it. V usage is TRBV10-2 and J usage is TRBJ2-7; TRBD1 is the table's D call and was not checked against the DNA. The CDR3 is 12 amino acids long, termini counted. Germline CDR1 and CDR2: WSHSY and SAAADI. The CDR3 here is CASSENGDRGTL.

CDR3 region: CASSPNRETSGYTF. CDR3 nucleotide sequence: TGTGCCAGCTCACCTAACAGGGAAACGTCCGGCTACACCTTC. V and J are TRBV18 and TRBJ1-2; maybe TRBD1 (6 bases). Germline V gene sequence: CDR1 KGHSH, CDR2 LQKENI. The CDR3 consists of 14 residues. The germline V and J ends were trimmed by 3 bases and 8 bases, with 16 bases remaining between them.

The J gene is TRBJ1-1, the V gene TRBV28; unclear D gene. V lost 0 bases and J lost 1, with 3 bases in between. The CDR3 is 13 residues long. Per germline, CDR1 MDHEN and CDR2 SYDVKM. CDR3 sequence: CASSLWGNTEAFF. The CDR3, as DNA: TGTGCCAGCAGTTTATGGGGGAACACTGAAGCTTTCTTT. Supplemented by reference TRBV28 and TRBJ1-1, the full variable domain reads DVKVTQSSRYLVKRTGEKVFLECVQDMDHENMFWYRQDPGLGLRLIYFSYDVKMKEKGDIPEGYSVSREKKERFSLILESASTNQTSMYLCASSLWGNTEAFFGQGTRLTVV.

This sequence joins TRBV7-2 and TRBJ2-7, with 7 bases that match TRBD1. The V segment lost 5 bases and the J segment 2 bases; nucleotides outside the gene matches: 6. Germline V gene sequence: CDR1 SGHTA, CDR2 FQGNSA. This CDR3 has 14 residues. The CDR3 DNA sequence: TGTGCCAGCAGCCAAGGACAGGTTCCCTACGAGCAGTACTTC. The encoded protein is CASSQGQVPYEQYF.

V gene TRBV2 combines with J gene TRBJ2-1; 9 nucleotides align to TRBD2. Unmatched junction bases numbered 9, after V lost 8 bases and J lost 4 bases. The germline gives CDR1 SNHLY, CDR2 FYNNEI. This CDR3 region has 15 residues. The CDR3 sequence is CASEGSGGIYNEQFF. CDR3 coding DNA: TGTGCCAGCGAAGGTAGCGGGGGAATTTACAATGAGCAGTTCTTC.

The chain employs TRBV20-1 and TRBJ1-2; D unclear. V gave up 3 bases and J gave up 8 bases, with 16 bases separating them. The CDR3 is 13 residues long. Germline CDR1 is DFQATT and CDR2 is SNEGSKA (reference sequence). The CDR3 loop is CSASESGRRGYTF. In DNA form, the CDR3 reads TGCAGTGCTAGTGAATCTGGGAGACGAGGCTACACCTTC.

This clone was found a few times. This chain joins TRBV7-2 and TRBJ2-3, with 9 bases aligning to TRBD2. The trim removed 5 bases at V and 4 bases at J, leaving 7 bases unmatched. This CDR3 region has 15 residues. CDR1 SGHTA and CDR2 FQGNSA come from the germline V gene. The CDR3: CASSISGSRPDTQYF. The DNA for the CDR3 is TGTGCCAGCAGCATTAGCGGGAGTAGGCCAGATACGCAGTATTTT. The entire variable domain, with the rest obtained from reference TRBV7-2 and TRBJ2-3, is as follows: GAGVSQSPSNKVTEKGKDVELRCDPISGHTALYWYRQSLGQGLEFLIYFQGNSAPDKSGLPSDRFSAERTGGSVSTLTIQRTQQEDSAVYLCASSISGSRPDTQYFGPGTRLTVL.

This sequence joins TRBV10-3 and TRBJ2-7; 7 bases fit TRBD1. The V segment lost 2 bases and the J segment 2 bases; nucleotides outside the gene matches: 9. Germline V gene data show CDR1 as ENHRY and CDR2 as SYGVKD. The CDR3 sequence is 16 residues long. The CDR3 protein is CAISEGRGGSTYEQYF. The CDR3 nucleotides read TGTGCCATCAGTGAGGGGAGAGGGGGCAGTACCTACGAGCAGTACTTC.

This rearrangement joins TRBV7-2 to TRBJ2-5; D is undetermined. Germline-derived CDR1 and CDR2 are SGHTA and FQGNSA. Trimming took 2 bases from V and 2 from J, leaving 9 bases between them. The CDR3 runs to 14 residues. The CDR3 region is CASSLTKTQETQYF. The DNA for the CDR3 is TGTGCCAGCAGCTTAACCAAGACACAAGAGACCCAGTACTTC.

The genes are TRBV29-1 and TRBJ1-1, with 7 bases that match TRBD1. Germline V gives CDR1 SQVTM, CDR2 ANQGSEA. J was trimmed by 7 bases and V by 4 bases; bases with no gene match: 9. This CDR3 is built from 13 residues. CDR3 region: CSVALTGSNEAFF. DNA for the CDR3: TGCAGCGTTGCCCTGACAGGGTCCAATGAAGCTTTCTTT.

The CDR3 loop is CASSATPPALGGAGVNEQFF. CDR3 DNA sequence: TGTGCCAGTAGTGCCACTCCGCCAGCGCTTGGGGGAGCGGGAGTGAATGAGCAGTTCTTC. The chain carries TRBV19 and TRBJ2-1, with 8 bases identical to TRBD2. Germline lookup yields CDR1 LNHDA and CDR2 SQIVND (reference sequence). This CDR3 is 20 amino acids long. The junction had 25 bases not matched to a gene; V was cut back by 5 bases and J by 7 bases. The variable domain in full, completed from reference TRBV19 and TRBJ2-1, reads DGGITQSPKYLFRKEGQNVTLSCEQNLNHDAMYWYRQDPGQGLRLIYYSQIVNDFQKGDIAEGYSVSREKKESFPLTVTSAQKNPTAFYLCASSATPPALGGAGVNEQFFGPGTRLTVL.

The chain couples TRBV7-9 to TRBJ1-4, with D perhaps TRBD1 (6 bases). The CDR3 has 15 residues. The germline V gene encodes CDR1 SEHNR and CDR2 FQNEAQ (reference sequence). Deletions cut 0 bases from V and 7 bases from J, with 12 bases between. In nucleotides, the CDR3 is TGTGCCAGCAGCTTAGCCAGGGGAGGGAGTGAAAAACTGTTTTTT. As protein: CASSLARGGSEKLFF.

The V gene is TRBV21-1, the J gene TRBJ1-2. TRBV21-1 is classified as a pseudogene. This CDR3 contains 16 residues. This CDR3 reads CASTSGRGGYYTYYTF. CDR3 nucleotides: TGTGCCAGCACCTCGGGGAGGGGGGGCTACTATACCTACTACACCTTC.

This clone was recorded only once. The chain combines TRBV30 with TRBJ2-5, with D unresolved. The CDR3 consists of 12 residues. CDR1 GTSNPN and CDR2 SVGIG come from the germline V gene (reference sequence). The V and J ends lost 0 bases and 5 bases respectively, with 7 bases between them. The CDR3 DNA reads TGTGCCTGGAGTGTTAGCCCTGAGACCCAGTACTTC. Translated: CAWSVSPETQYF.